The T cell receptor beta chain described here comes from a study of T cell responses to AZD1222 COVID-19 vaccine. Study conclusions and caveats: Compared with day 0, the breadth and depth of the Spike-specific TCR repertoire rose significantly after two doses of AZD1222. Baseline serostatus was positive in only a handful of AZD1222 recipients. Unmutated regions of variants are reportedly targeted by nearly half of spike-specific TCRs.

Sequencing was performed with immunoSEQ multiplex PCR; in TCRdb, only in-frame clones are kept and a portion is missing. The sample consists of around 150,000 clones, roughly 90% of them appearing once. Germline assignment: CDR1 LNHNV and CDR2 YYDKDF (reference sequence). V lost 2 bases and J lost 3; bases outside the gene matches: 13. CDR3 length equals 18 residues. This clone was found once. Its cognate antigen is unknown. Whether given at about 4 or about 12 weeks, second doses were pooled. The sample in question was peripheral blood, obtained 28 days after the second AZD1222 dose. This chain uses TRBV15 with TRBJ2-1, with 7 bases that match TRBD1. The TCR originated in an adult who received the AZD1222 COVID-19 vaccine. The CDR3: CATSRRGPRDRNYNEQFF. As DNA, the CDR3 is TGTGCCACCAGCAGACGGGGACCCCGGGACAGAAACTACAATGAGCAGTTCTTC.